This is a list of T cell receptor beta chains from one sample in a study of identifying expanded T cells in peripheral blood. Using immunoSEQ multiplex PCR, the repertoire was profiled, and TCRdb retains in-frame clones only, with some absent. The table records approximately 90,000 clones, 85% to 90% of them present only once. Input material: blood. These receptors all stem from a person between 18 and 75 years old in good health. Both conserved end residues are part of each CDR3. Fields, in order: CDR3 protein, CDR3 DNA, D gene, V gene, clone size, J gene. The D gene is left open where the match is weak. Clone size is not always given. Where it is, it says once, few, many or a class for expanded clones.

CDR3 protein: CASSLSKSYNEQFF; CDR3 DNA: TGTGCCAGCAGTTTATCGAAGTCCTACAATGAGCAGTTCTTC; D gene: .; V gene: TRBV27; clone size: once; J gene: TRBJ2-1
CDR3 protein: CASSLTPDTQYF; CDR3 DNA: TGTGCCAGCAGTTTGACGCCAGATACGCAGTATTTT; D gene: .; V gene: TRBV28; clone size: .; J gene: TRBJ2-3
CDR3 protein: CASSEDRGGNEQFF; CDR3 DNA: TGTGCCAGCAGTGAGGACAGGGGAGGAAATGAGCAGTTCTTC; D gene: TRBD1; V gene: TRBV6-4; clone size: .; J gene: TRBJ2-1
CDR3 protein: CASSLQGLDEQFF; CDR3 DNA: TGCGCCAGCAGCTTACAGGGCTTGGATGAGCAGTTCTTC; D gene: .; V gene: TRBV5-1; clone size: .; J gene: TRBJ2-1
CDR3 protein: CASSSLSTAGGDEQYF; CDR3 DNA: TGTGCCAGCAGCTCCCTTTCCACAGCGGGAGGCGACGAGCAGTACTTC; D gene: TRBD2; V gene: TRBV4-2; clone size: once; J gene: TRBJ2-7
CDR3 protein: CASSSGQTNEKLFF; CDR3 DNA: TGTGCCAGCAGCTCGGGACAGACCAATGAAAAACTGTTTTTT; D gene: TRBD1; V gene: TRBV7-9; clone size: .; J gene: TRBJ1-4
CDR3 protein: CASSEFGYGYTF; CDR3 DNA: TGTGCCAGCAGTGAATTCGGGTATGGCTACACCTTC; D gene: .; V gene: TRBV25-1; clone size: .; J gene: TRBJ1-2
CDR3 protein: CASSFTSSDTDTQYF; CDR3 DNA: TGTGCCAGCAGTTTCACCTCTAGCGACACAGATACGCAGTATTTT; D gene: .; V gene: TRBV27; clone size: .; J gene: TRBJ2-3
CDR3 protein: CASSLSLGLAGDEQFF; CDR3 DNA: TGTGCCAGCAGTTTATCGTTGGGACTAGCGGGCGATGAGCAGTTCTTC; D gene: TRBD2; V gene: TRBV27; clone size: .; J gene: TRBJ2-1
CDR3 protein: CASSQDPVAGRTDTQYF; CDR3 DNA: TGCGCCAGCAGCCAAGATCCCGTAGCGGGTCGCACAGATACGCAGTATTTT; D gene: TRBD2; V gene: TRBV4-1; clone size: .; J gene: TRBJ2-3
CDR3 protein: CASSPRGGTNEKLFF; CDR3 DNA: TGTGCCAGCAGCCCCAGGGGCGGAACTAATGAAAAACTGTTTTTT; D gene: .; V gene: TRBV7-9; clone size: .; J gene: TRBJ1-4
CDR3 protein: CASSLPQTVFANQPQHF; CDR3 DNA: TGTGCCAGCAGTTTGCCCCAGACAGTTTTCGCCAATCAGCCCCAGCATTTT; D gene: .; V gene: TRBV28; clone size: few; J gene: TRBJ1-5
CDR3 protein: CASSLSGNSPLHF; CDR3 DNA: TGTGCCAGCAGTTTATCGGGTAATTCACCCCTCCACTTT; D gene: .; V gene: TRBV27; clone size: .; J gene: TRBJ1-6
CDR3 protein: CASSREARGNSPLHF; CDR3 DNA: TGTGCCAGCTCACGCGAGGCCAGGGGTAATTCACCCCTCCACTTT; D gene: .; V gene: TRBV18; clone size: .; J gene: TRBJ1-6
CDR3 protein: CASRPPLAGAEDTQYF; CDR3 DNA: TGCGCCAGCAGGCCCCCCTTAGCGGGGGCGGAAGATACGCAGTATTTT; D gene: TRBD2; V gene: TRBV10-2; clone size: .; J gene: TRBJ2-3
CDR3 protein: CASRSGALDQPQHF; CDR3 DNA: TGTGCCAGCAGATCGGGGGCGTTGGATCAGCCCCAGCATTTT; D gene: .; V gene: TRBV21-1; clone size: .; J gene: TRBJ1-5
CDR3 protein: CASSQDGQGVYNEQFF; CDR3 DNA: TGCGCCAGCAGCCAAGACGGACAGGGGGTCTACAATGAGCAGTTCTTC; D gene: TRBD1; V gene: TRBV4-3; clone size: .; J gene: TRBJ2-1
CDR3 protein: CASSQDPTGPNQPQHF; CDR3 DNA: TGCGCCAGCAGCCAAGACCCGACGGGGCCCAATCAGCCCCAGCATTTT; D gene: .; V gene: TRBV4-1; clone size: .; J gene: TRBJ1-5
CDR3 protein: CASSSTLDGYNEQFF; CDR3 DNA: TGTGCCAGCAGCTCAACCCTGGACGGCTACAATGAGCAGTTCTTC; D gene: .; V gene: TRBV7-3; clone size: .; J gene: TRBJ2-1
CDR3 protein: CASSLGDRPPNEQFF; CDR3 DNA: TGTGCCAGCAGCTTGGGAGACAGGCCCCCCAATGAGCAGTTCTTC; D gene: .; V gene: TRBV5-6; clone size: once; J gene: TRBJ2-1
CDR3 protein: CASSEGDRMNTEAFF; CDR3 DNA: TGTGCCAGCAGTGAAGGGGACAGGATGAACACTGAAGCTTTCTTT; D gene: TRBD1; V gene: TRBV25-1; clone size: .; J gene: TRBJ1-1
CDR3 protein: CASSPRGTGELFF; CDR3 DNA: TGTGCCAGCAGCCCCCGGGGTACCGGGGAGCTGTTTTTT; D gene: .; V gene: TRBV7-3; clone size: once; J gene: TRBJ2-2
CDR3 protein: CASRYGENTEAFF; CDR3 DNA: TGTGCCAGCAGGTACGGGGAGAACACTGAAGCTTTCTTT; D gene: .; V gene: TRBV6-1; clone size: few; J gene: TRBJ1-1
CDR3 protein: CASSFRGRDADTQYF; CDR3 DNA: TGTGCCAGCAGCTTCCGGGGTCGTGACGCAGATACGCAGTATTTT; D gene: .; V gene: TRBV7-3; clone size: .; J gene: TRBJ2-3
CDR3 protein: CASSLDFPAGGTDTQYF; CDR3 DNA: TGTGCCAGCAGTTTAGATTTTCCAGCGGGGGGCACAGATACGCAGTATTTT; D gene: TRBD2; V gene: TRBV27; clone size: once; J gene: TRBJ2-3
CDR3 protein: CASPKCLAGPYEQYF; CDR3 DNA: TGTGCCAGCCCCAAGTGTTTAGCGGGCCCTTACGAGCAGTACTTC; D gene: TRBD2; V gene: TRBV14; clone size: once; J gene: TRBJ2-7
CDR3 protein: CASSWRGLQKSSYNEQFF; CDR3 DNA: TGTGCCAGCAGCTGGAGGGGATTACAGAAGAGCTCCTACAATGAGCAGTTCTTC; D gene: .; V gene: TRBV5-6; clone size: once; J gene: TRBJ2-1
CDR3 protein: CASSLTGPYEQYF; CDR3 DNA: TGTGCCAGCAGCTTAACAGGACCCTACGAGCAGTACTTC; D gene: .; V gene: TRBV7-8; clone size: .; J gene: TRBJ2-7
CDR3 protein: CAWSGQGIFSEQYF; CDR3 DNA: TGTGCCTGGAGTGGACAGGGAATCTTCTCCGAGCAGTACTTC; D gene: TRBD1; V gene: TRBV30; clone size: .; J gene: TRBJ2-7
CDR3 protein: CASRASGDRNIQYF; CDR3 DNA: TGTGCCAGCAGAGCGTCTGGGGACAGGAACATTCAGTACTTC; D gene: TRBD1; V gene: TRBV14; clone size: .; J gene: TRBJ2-4
CDR3 protein: CASAGSSPSSTDTQYF; CDR3 DNA: TGTGCCAGCGCCGGTTCATCCCCGTCTAGCACAGATACGCAGTATTTT; D gene: .; V gene: TRBV28; clone size: .; J gene: TRBJ2-3
CDR3 protein: CASTPQASYNEQFF; CDR3 DNA: TGTGCCAGCACCCCACAGGCTTCTTACAATGAGCAGTTCTTC; D gene: .; V gene: TRBV6-5; clone size: .; J gene: TRBJ2-1
CDR3 protein: CASRRSGVSYNEQFF; CDR3 DNA: TGTGCCAGCAGGAGATCGGGGGTATCCTACAATGAGCAGTTCTTC; D gene: .; V gene: TRBV6-5; clone size: .; J gene: TRBJ2-1
CDR3 protein: CASSESTRGVLYNEQFF; CDR3 DNA: TGCGCCAGCAGTGAGTCGACCCGTGGGGTACTCTACAATGAGCAGTTCTTC; D gene: .; V gene: TRBV10-1; clone size: .; J gene: TRBJ2-1
CDR3 protein: CASRLEPGNQETQYF; CDR3 DNA: TGTGCCAGCAGGCTCGAGCCTGGGAACCAAGAGACCCAGTACTTC; D gene: .; V gene: TRBV6-1; clone size: .; J gene: TRBJ2-5
CDR3 protein: CASSPDRENTEAFF; CDR3 DNA: TGCGCCAGCAGCCCCGACAGGGAGAACACTGAAGCTTTCTTT; D gene: TRBD1; V gene: TRBV10-1; clone size: .; J gene: TRBJ1-1
CDR3 protein: CASGLRTDTQYF; CDR3 DNA: TGTGCCAGCGGGCTCCGCACAGATACGCAGTATTTT; D gene: .; V gene: TRBV25-1; clone size: .; J gene: TRBJ2-3
CDR3 protein: CASSQDRGAYGYTF; CDR3 DNA: TGCGCCAGCAGCCAAGATAGGGGAGCCTATGGCTACACCTTC; D gene: .; V gene: TRBV4-1; clone size: few; J gene: TRBJ1-2
CDR3 protein: CASNLLAGEYNEQFF; CDR3 DNA: TGCGCCAGCAACCTCCTAGCGGGGGAATACAATGAGCAGTTCTTC; D gene: TRBD2; V gene: TRBV5-1; clone size: .; J gene: TRBJ2-1
CDR3 protein: CASRGQGGYTF; CDR3 DNA: TGTGCCAGCAGAGGACAGGGCGGCTACACCTTC; D gene: TRBD1; V gene: TRBV27; clone size: .; J gene: TRBJ1-2
CDR3 protein: CASSQDPPGGAYEQYF; CDR3 DNA: TGCGCCAGCAGCCAAGATCCGCCAGGGGGCGCCTACGAGCAGTACTTC; D gene: TRBD1; V gene: TRBV4-1; clone size: .; J gene: TRBJ2-7
CDR3 protein: CASSPRRTQSYEQYF; CDR3 DNA: TGTGCCAGCTCACCACGAAGGACACAGTCCTACGAGCAGTACTTC; D gene: .; V gene: TRBV18; clone size: .; J gene: TRBJ2-7
CDR3 protein: CSVETAYEQYF; CDR3 DNA: TGCAGCGTTGAGACTGCCTACGAGCAGTACTTC; D gene: .; V gene: TRBV29-1; clone size: once; J gene: TRBJ2-7
CDR3 protein: CASSLARSFNTGELFF; CDR3 DNA: TGTGCCAGCAGCTTAGCGAGGAGCTTTAACACCGGGGAGCTGTTTTTT; D gene: .; V gene: TRBV7-6; clone size: .; J gene: TRBJ2-2
CDR3 protein: CASSWGGQGTNEQYF; CDR3 DNA: TGTGCCAGCAGCTGGGGTGGACAGGGGACGAACGAGCAGTACTTC; D gene: TRBD1; V gene: TRBV5-4; clone size: .; J gene: TRBJ2-7
CDR3 protein: CASRRQGKGTEAFF; CDR3 DNA: TGTGCCAGCAGAAGACAGGGGAAGGGGACTGAAGCTTTCTTT; D gene: TRBD1; V gene: TRBV28; clone size: .; J gene: TRBJ1-1
CDR3 protein: CASSAYRGQGTEAFF; CDR3 DNA: TGTGCCAGCAGTGCGTACAGGGGGCAAGGGACTGAAGCTTTCTTT; D gene: TRBD1; V gene: TRBV25-1; clone size: .; J gene: TRBJ1-1
CDR3 protein: CASSDSMEADTQYF; CDR3 DNA: TGTGCCAGCAGTGACTCGATGGAAGCAGATACGCAGTATTTT; D gene: .; V gene: TRBV6-4; clone size: many; J gene: TRBJ2-3
CDR3 protein: CASSLRGGSYNEQFF; CDR3 DNA: TGTGCCAGCAGTTTAAGGGGGGGGTCCTACAATGAGCAGTTCTTC; D gene: .; V gene: TRBV27; clone size: .; J gene: TRBJ2-1
CDR3 protein: CASSFTNRDSEAFF; CDR3 DNA: TGTGCCAGCAGCTTCACAAACAGGGATTCTGAAGCTTTCTTT; D gene: .; V gene: TRBV5-8; clone size: .; J gene: TRBJ1-1
CDR3 protein: CASLSGEKLFF; CDR3 DNA: TGTGCCAGCCTCTCGGGGGAAAAACTGTTTTTT; D gene: .; V gene: TRBV6-6; clone size: .; J gene: TRBJ1-4
CDR3 protein: CASSRGETWNEQFF; CDR3 DNA: TGTGCCAGCAGCCGGGGGGAGACGTGGAATGAGCAGTTCTTC; D gene: .; V gene: TRBV4-2; clone size: .; J gene: TRBJ2-1
CDR3 protein: CASNSPTVGETQYF; CDR3 DNA: TGTGCCAGCAACTCCCCGACAGTCGGAGAGACCCAGTACTTC; D gene: .; V gene: TRBV2; clone size: .; J gene: TRBJ2-5